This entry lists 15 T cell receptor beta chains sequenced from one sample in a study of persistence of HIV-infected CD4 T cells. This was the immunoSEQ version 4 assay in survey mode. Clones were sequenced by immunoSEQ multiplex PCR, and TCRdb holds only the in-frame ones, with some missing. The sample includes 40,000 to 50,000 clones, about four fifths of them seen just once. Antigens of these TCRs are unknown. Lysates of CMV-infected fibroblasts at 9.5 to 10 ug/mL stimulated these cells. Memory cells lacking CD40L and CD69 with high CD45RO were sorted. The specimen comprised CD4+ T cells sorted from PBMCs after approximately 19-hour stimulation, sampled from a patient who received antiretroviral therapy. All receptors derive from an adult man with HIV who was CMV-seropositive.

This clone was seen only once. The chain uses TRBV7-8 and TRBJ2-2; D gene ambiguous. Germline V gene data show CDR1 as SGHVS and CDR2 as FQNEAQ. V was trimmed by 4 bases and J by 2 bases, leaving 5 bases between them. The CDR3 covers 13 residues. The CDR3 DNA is TGTGCCAGCAGCTCCCTCAACACCGGGGAGCTGTTTTTT. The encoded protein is CASSSLNTGELFF.

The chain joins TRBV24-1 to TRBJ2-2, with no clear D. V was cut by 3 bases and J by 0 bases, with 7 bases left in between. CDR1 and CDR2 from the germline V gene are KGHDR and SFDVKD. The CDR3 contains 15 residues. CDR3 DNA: TGTGCCACCAGTGATCCCAGATCGAACACCGGGGAGCTGTTTTTT. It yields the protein CATSDPRSNTGELFF.

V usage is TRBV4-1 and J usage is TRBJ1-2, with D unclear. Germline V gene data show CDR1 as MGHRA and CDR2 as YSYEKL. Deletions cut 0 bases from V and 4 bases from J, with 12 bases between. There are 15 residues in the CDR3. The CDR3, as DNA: TGCGCCAGCAGCCAAGAGCAGGCGATGGGCTATGGCTACACCTTC. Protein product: CASSQEQAMGYGYTF.

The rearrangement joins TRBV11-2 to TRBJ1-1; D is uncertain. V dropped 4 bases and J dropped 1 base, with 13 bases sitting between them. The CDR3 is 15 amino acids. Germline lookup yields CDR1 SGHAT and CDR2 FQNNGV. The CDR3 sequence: CASSSYGEENTEAFF. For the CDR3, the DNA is TGTGCCAGCAGCTCTTACGGGGAGGAGAACACTGAAGCTTTCTTT.

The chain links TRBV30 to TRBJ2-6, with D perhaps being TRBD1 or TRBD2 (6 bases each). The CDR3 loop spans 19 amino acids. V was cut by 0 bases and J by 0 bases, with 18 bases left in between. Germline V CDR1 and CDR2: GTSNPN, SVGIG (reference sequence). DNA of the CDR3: TGTGCCTGGAGTGTACGAGGGGGGACCTCCTTCTCTGGGGCCAACGTCCTGACTTTC. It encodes CAWSVRGGTSFSGANVLTF.

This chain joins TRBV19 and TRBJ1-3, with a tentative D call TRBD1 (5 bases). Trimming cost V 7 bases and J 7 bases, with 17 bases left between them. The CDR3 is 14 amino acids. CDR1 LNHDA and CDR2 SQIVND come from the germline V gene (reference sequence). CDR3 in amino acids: CASTPQEAGNTIYF. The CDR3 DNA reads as TGTGCCAGTACCCCACAGGAGGCGGGGAACACCATATATTTT.

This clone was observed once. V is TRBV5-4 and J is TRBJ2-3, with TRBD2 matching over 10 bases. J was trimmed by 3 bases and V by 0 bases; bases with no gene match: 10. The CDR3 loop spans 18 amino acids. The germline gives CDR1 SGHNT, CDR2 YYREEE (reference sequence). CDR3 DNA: TGTGCCAGCAGCTTGGAAAAAATAGCGGGGGGAAGAACAGATACGCAGTATTTT. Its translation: CASSLEKIAGGRTDTQYF.

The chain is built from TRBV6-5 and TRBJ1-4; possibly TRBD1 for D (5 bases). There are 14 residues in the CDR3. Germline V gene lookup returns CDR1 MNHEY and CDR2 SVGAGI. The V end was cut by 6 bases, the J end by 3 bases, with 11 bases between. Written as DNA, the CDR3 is TGTGCCAGCAGCCGGGTGGGGGCTAATGAAAAACTGTTTTTT. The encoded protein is CASSRVGANEKLFF.

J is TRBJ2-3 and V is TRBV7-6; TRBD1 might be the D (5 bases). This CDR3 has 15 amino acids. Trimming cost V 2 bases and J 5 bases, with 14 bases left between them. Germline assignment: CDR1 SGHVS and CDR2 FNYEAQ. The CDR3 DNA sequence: TGTGCCAGCAGCTTACAGGGCATGGAAATAGATACGCAGTATTTT. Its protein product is CASSLQGMEIDTQYF.

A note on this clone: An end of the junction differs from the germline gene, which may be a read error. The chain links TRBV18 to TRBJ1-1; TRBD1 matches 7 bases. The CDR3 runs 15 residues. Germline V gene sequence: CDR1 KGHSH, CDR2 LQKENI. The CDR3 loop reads CASSPPTGTNTKAFF. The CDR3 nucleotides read TGTGCCAGCTCACCACCGACAGGGACGAACACTAAAGCTTTCTTT.

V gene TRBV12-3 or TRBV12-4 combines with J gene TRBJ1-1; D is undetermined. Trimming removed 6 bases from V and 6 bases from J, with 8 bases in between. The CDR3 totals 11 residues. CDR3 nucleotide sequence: TGTGCCAGCAGCTGGTTCGCTGAAGCTTTCTTT. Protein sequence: CASSWFAEAFF.

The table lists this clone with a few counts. The CDR3 spells CASSLEGWRERETQYF. CDR3 coding DNA: TGTGCCAGCAGCTTAGAGGGGTGGCGGGAGAGGGAGACCCAGTACTTC. The chain employs TRBV7-2 and TRBJ2-5; 7 bases match TRBD2. After removal of 1 base from V and 5 bases from J, the junction contained 10 bases not matched to a gene. This CDR3 has 16 amino acids. Per germline, CDR1 SGHTA and CDR2 FQGNSA.

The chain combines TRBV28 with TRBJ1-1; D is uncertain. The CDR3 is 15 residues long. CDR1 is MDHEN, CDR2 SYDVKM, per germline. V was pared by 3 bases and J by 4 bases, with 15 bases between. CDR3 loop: CASSFSGGGSTEAFF. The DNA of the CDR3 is TGTGCCAGCAGTTTCAGCGGTGGAGGGAGCACTGAAGCTTTCTTT. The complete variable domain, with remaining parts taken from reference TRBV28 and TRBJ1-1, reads DVKVTQSSRYLVKRTGEKVFLECVQDMDHENMFWYRQDPGLGLRLIYFSYDVKMKEKGDIPEGYSVSREKKERFSLILESASTNQTSMYLCASSFSGGGSTEAFFGQGTRLTVV.

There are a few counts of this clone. This chain's CDR3 is CASSLPGRSEAFF. In DNA form, the CDR3 reads TGTGCCAGCAGCTTGCCGGGACGGTCTGAAGCTTTCTTT. The chain links TRBV5-6 to TRBJ1-1; D is perhaps TRBD1 (5 bases). The CDR3 is made up of 13 amino acids. V was trimmed by 1 base and J by 6 bases, leaving 10 bases between them. Looked up from germline, CDR1 is SGHDT and CDR2 is YYEEEE.

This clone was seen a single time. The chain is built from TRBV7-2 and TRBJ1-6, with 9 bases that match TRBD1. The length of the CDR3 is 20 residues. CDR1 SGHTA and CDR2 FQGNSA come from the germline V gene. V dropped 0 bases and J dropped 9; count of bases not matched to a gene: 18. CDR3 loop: CASSLALRDRASLRGSPLHF. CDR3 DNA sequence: TGTGCCAGCAGCTTAGCGCTACGGGACAGGGCTTCTCTAAGAGGTTCACCCCTCCACTTT.